Following are 19 T cell receptor beta chains from one sample sequenced in a study of T cells in Graves' hyperthyroidism and ophthalmopathy. Template material for amplifying TCR beta CDR3 regions consisted of RNA transcripts. HTBI primers were used for first-round RT-PCR of the TCR CDR3. Each CDR3 protein is one row after TCRdb ran MiXCR on the multiplex PCR reads. The sample carries fewer than 650,000 distinct CDR3 sequences, approximately 14% recorded once. The material sequenced was blood. The source of these receptors is a woman aged 40 to 50 with Graves' ophthalmopathy.

This clonotype was counted at least ten times. The chain is built from TRBV6-2 or TRBV6-3 and TRBJ1-1; D gene uncertain. In germline, CDR1 is MNHEY, CDR2 SVGEGT. The CDR3 has 13 residues. V dropped 7 bases and J dropped 5 bases, with 14 bases sitting between them. The CDR3 nucleotides are TGTGCCAGCAAATTTAAGGGAGGGACTGAAGCTTTCTTT. Its protein product is CASKFKGGTEAFF.

This chain joins TRBV7-3 and TRBJ1-1; 7 nucleotides agree with TRBD1. Germline CDR1 and CDR2: SGHTA and FQGTGA. V shed 4 bases, J shed 6 bases, and the junction held 8 bases outside the gene matches. CDR3 size: 14 residues. The CDR3 DNA sequence: TGTGCCAGCAGCTCGGGACAGCCAAACTCTGAAGCTTTCTTT. This codes for CASSSGQPNSEAFF.

In this sample, this clonotype turned up a few times. Relative to the germline gene, one junction end is altered; a read error may explain this. This chain links TRBV14 with TRBJ1-2; no clear D. This CDR3 contains 14 residues. In germline, CDR1 is SGHDN, CDR2 FVKESK. Here the CDR3 reads CASSRQLWGGGCTF. CDR3 in DNA: TGTGCCAGCAGCCGGCAACTTTGGGGAGGCGGCTGCACCTTC.

This clonotype was detected ten times or more. J is TRBJ2-7 and V is TRBV29-1; 7 bases align to TRBD2. Losses at the gene ends were 7 bases for V and 3 bases for J; bases not matched to a gene: 15. The germline CDR1 and CDR2 sequences are SQVTM and ANQGSEA. The CDR3 length is 15 residues. CDR3 coding DNA: TGCAGCGCGGGGGGTCGGGCGGGGCCTCTCTACGAGCAGTACTTC. This codes for CSAGGRAGPLYEQYF.

This clonotype was found many times. The chain combines TRBV6-1 with TRBJ2-5; 7 nucleotides align to TRBD1. Trimming at V came to 8 bases and at J to 2 bases, leaving 11 bases not matched to a gene. Germline V gene data show CDR1 as MNHNS and CDR2 as SASEGT. The CDR3 runs to 15 residues. The CDR3 reads CASADRPRVQETQYF. DNA of the CDR3: TGTGCCAGCGCGGACAGGCCAAGGGTACAAGAGACCCAGTACTTC.

This clonotype was detected many times. V usage is TRBV6-5 and J usage is TRBJ1-1; D gene uncertain. The V and J ends lost 0 bases and 3 bases respectively, with 8 bases between them. CDR1 and CDR2 from the germline V gene are MNHEY and SVGAGI. This CDR3 has 14 amino acids. CDR3 region: CASSYSRRDTEAFF. The CDR3 region has the DNA TGTGCCAGCAGTTACTCCAGACGGGACACTGAAGCTTTCTTT.

There are many counts of this clonotype. V is TRBV6-2 or TRBV6-3 and J is TRBJ2-7; 9 nucleotides align to TRBD2. The CDR3 contains 15 residues. V lost 6 bases and J lost 2; bases outside the gene matches: 8. CDR1 and CDR2 from the germline V gene are MNHEY and SVGEGT. Here the CDR3 DNA reads TGTGCCAGCAGCCTCTGGACTAGCGACGCCTACGAGCAGTACTTC. It codes for CASSLWTSDAYEQYF.

This clonotype was observed at least ten times. V and J are TRBV6-1 and TRBJ2-7, with a weak D call TRBD1 (6 bases). Trimming stripped 7 bases from V and 0 bases from J, with 13 bases between. Germline V lookup: CDR1 MNHNS, CDR2 SASEGT. The CDR3 is 14 residues long. CDR3 region: CASTRNRDSYEQYF. CDR3 coding DNA: TGTGCCAGCACCCGCAACAGGGACTCCTACGAGCAGTACTTC.

This clonotype was seen at least ten times. The genes are TRBV27 and TRBJ2-7; maybe TRBD1 (5 bases). The V gene's germline CDR1 is MNHEY and CDR2 SMNVEV (reference sequence). V lost 5 bases to trimming and J lost 2 bases, with 19 bases between them. There are 16 residues in the CDR3. DNA for the CDR3: TGTGCCAGCAGTCCCGTCCCGACAGTGTACCCCTACGAGCAGTACTTC. Its protein is CASSPVPTVYPYEQYF.

The CDR3 region is CAISSSGYANTGELFF. As DNA, the CDR3 is TGTGCCATCAGTTCTTCAGGATACGCGAACACCGGGGAGCTGTTTTTT. The chain employs TRBV10-3 and TRBJ2-2; D is undetermined. This CDR3 spans 16 amino acids. Trimming shortened V by 5 bases and J by 0 bases, and 13 bases separated the two germline ends. Germline CDR1 reads ENHRY; CDR2 reads SYGVKD.

This clonotype was counted a few times. The V call is TRBV28, the J call TRBJ2-5; no definite D call. This CDR3 spans 12 amino acids. Per germline, CDR1 MDHEN and CDR2 SYDVKM. Trimming took off 7 bases at V and 3 bases at J, with 9 bases between the two ends. The CDR3 here is CASKVSEETQYF. CDR3 in DNA: TGTGCCAGCAAGGTATCGGAAGAGACCCAGTACTTC.

Many counts were recorded for this clonotype. The J gene is TRBJ2-3, the V gene TRBV2; D may correspond to TRBD1 or TRBD2 (5 bases each). Trimming shortened V by 4 bases and J by 1 base, and 15 bases separated the two germline ends. Germline loops: CDR1 SNHLY, CDR2 FYNNEI. The CDR3 is 16 amino acids. DNA for the CDR3: TGTGCCAGCAGTGGGGACGTAGGCCGAGGCACAGATACGCAGTATTTT. Translation gives CASSGDVGRGTDTQYF.

The V call is TRBV4-3, the J call TRBJ2-7, with TRBD2 identical over 11 bases. Losses at the gene ends were 0 bases for V and 3 bases for J; bases not matched to a gene: 10. This CDR3 has 18 amino acids. Germline assignment: CDR1 LGHNA and CDR2 YSLEER. The CDR3 DNA reads TGCGCCAGCAGCCAAGATCTCCCCCTAGCGGGAGGACTCTACGAGCAGTACTTC. Encoded protein: CASSQDLPLAGGLYEQYF.

This clonotype was recorded at least ten times. This chain connects TRBV6-5 to TRBJ1-1, with a weak D call TRBD1 (6 bases). Deletions cut 8 bases from V and 0 bases from J, with 13 bases between. CDR1 and CDR2 from the germline V gene are MNHEY and SVGAGI. CDR3 size: 14 residues. CDR3 region: CASGDIRVNTEAFF. As DNA, the CDR3 is TGTGCCAGCGGGGACATAAGGGTGAACACTGAAGCTTTCTTT.

This clonotype was counted at least ten times. The chain joins TRBV12-3 or TRBV12-4 to TRBJ2-7, with D possibly being TRBD2 (6 bases). Deletions cut 6 bases from V and 0 bases from J, with 12 bases between. CDR3 length: 14 amino acids. CDR3 residues: CASRSAGSSYEQYF. CDR3 bases: TGTGCCAGCAGATCAGCGGGTAGCTCCTACGAGCAGTACTTC.

CDR3: CASSLRNRRGETQYF. The CDR3 DNA sequence: TGTGCCAGCAGTCTCAGAAATCGAAGGGGAGAGACCCAGTACTTC. The gene calls are TRBV6-4 and TRBJ2-5; D may be TRBD1 (5 bases). Trimming removed 5 bases at V and 4 bases at J, with 17 bases between. Germline V lookup: CDR1 MRHNA, CDR2 SNTAGT. The CDR3 is 15 residues long.

The sample holds many counts of this clonotype. The J gene is TRBJ1-2, the V gene TRBV3-1, with D hard to call. The V end was cut by 0 bases, the J end by 7 bases, with 9 bases between. The CDR3 is 13 residues long. Germline CDR1 reads LGHDT; CDR2 reads YNNKEL (reference sequence). The CDR3 is CASSQEWRIGYTF. The CDR3 DNA reads TGTGCCAGCAGCCAAGAATGGCGTATTGGCTACACCTTC.

This clonotype came up many times. The chain has TRBV2 and TRBJ2-7, with D possibly called TRBD1 or TRBD2 (5 bases each). V lost 5 bases and J 6 bases, leaving 17 bases between the germline ends. Germline V lookup: CDR1 SNHLY, CDR2 FYNNEI. The CDR3 length is 14 residues. The CDR3 protein is CASSWGLARGEQYF. The CDR3 DNA reads TGTGCCAGCAGTTGGGGCCTCGCCCGGGGCGAGCAGTACTTC.

This clonotype was counted many times. This chain uses TRBV27 with TRBJ1-1; possible D gene TRBD1, 5 bases. Looked up from germline, CDR1 is MNHEY and CDR2 is SMNVEV (reference sequence). Trimming took 3 bases from V and 7 from J, leaving 15 bases between them. The CDR3 loop spans 14 amino acids. The DNA for the CDR3 is TGTGCCAGCAGTTTCCAGGGTGGGAACTATGAAGCTTTCTTT. It encodes CASSFQGGNYEAFF.